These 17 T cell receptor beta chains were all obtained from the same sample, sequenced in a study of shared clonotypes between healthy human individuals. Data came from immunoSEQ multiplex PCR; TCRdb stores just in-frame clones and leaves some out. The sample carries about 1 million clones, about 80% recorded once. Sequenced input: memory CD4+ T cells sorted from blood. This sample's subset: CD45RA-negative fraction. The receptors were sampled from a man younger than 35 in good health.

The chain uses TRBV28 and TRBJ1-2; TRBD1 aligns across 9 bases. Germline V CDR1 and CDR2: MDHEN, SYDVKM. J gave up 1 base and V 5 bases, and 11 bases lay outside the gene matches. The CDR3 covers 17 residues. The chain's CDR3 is CASSILQGAYFNYGYTF. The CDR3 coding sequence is TGTGCCAGCAGTATATTACAGGGGGCTTATTTTAACTATGGCTACACCTTC.

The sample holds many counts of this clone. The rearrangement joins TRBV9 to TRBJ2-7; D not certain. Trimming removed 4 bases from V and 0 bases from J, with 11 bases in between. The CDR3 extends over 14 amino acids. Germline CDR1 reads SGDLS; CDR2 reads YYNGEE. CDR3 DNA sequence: TGTGCCAGCAGCCCGACGACGGCCTCCTACGAGCAGTACTTC. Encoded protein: CASSPTTASYEQYF.

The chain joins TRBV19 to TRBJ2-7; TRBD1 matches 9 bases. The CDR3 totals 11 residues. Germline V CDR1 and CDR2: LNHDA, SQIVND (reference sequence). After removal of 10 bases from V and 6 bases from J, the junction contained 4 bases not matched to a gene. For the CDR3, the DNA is TGTGCCACCAGACAGGGGGGCGAGCAGTACTTC. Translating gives CATRQGGEQYF.

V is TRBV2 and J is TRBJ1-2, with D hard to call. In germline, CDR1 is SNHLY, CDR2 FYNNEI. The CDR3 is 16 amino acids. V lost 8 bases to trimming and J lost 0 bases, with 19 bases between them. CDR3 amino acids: CASSLSRGQPNYGYTF. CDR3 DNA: TGTGCCAGCTCCTTGAGTCGCGGGCAACCTAACTATGGCTACACCTTC.

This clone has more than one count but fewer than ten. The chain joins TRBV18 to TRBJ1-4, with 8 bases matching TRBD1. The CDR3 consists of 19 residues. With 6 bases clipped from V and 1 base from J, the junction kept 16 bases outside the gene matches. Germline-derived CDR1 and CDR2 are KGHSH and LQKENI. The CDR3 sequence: CASSPRQGTKVGTNEKLFF. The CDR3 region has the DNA TGTGCCAGCTCTCCGCGACAGGGGACCAAAGTTGGAACTAATGAAAAACTGTTTTTT. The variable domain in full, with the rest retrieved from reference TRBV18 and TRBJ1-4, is NAGVMQNPRHLVRRRGQEARLRCSPMKGHSHVYWYRQLPEEGLKFMVYLQKENIIDESGMPKERFSAEFPKEGPSILRIQQVVRGDSAAYFCASSPRQGTKVGTNEKLFFGSGTQLSVL.

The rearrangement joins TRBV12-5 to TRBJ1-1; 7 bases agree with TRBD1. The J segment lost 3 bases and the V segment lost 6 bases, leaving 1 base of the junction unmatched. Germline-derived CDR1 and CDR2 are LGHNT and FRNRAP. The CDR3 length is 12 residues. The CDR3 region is CASGQGDTEAFF. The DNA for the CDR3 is TGTGCTAGTGGCCAGGGGGACACTGAAGCTTTCTTT.

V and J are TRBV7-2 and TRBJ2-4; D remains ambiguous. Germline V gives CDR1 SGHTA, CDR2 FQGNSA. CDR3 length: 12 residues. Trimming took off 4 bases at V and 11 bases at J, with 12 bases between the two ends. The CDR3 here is CASSSSSLVQYF. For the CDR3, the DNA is TGTGCCAGCAGCTCATCTTCCTTAGTTCAGTACTTC.

As DNA, the CDR3 is TGCAGCGTGACCGGACAGTCAACAACTGAAGCTTTCTTT. This sequence encodes CSVTGQSTTEAFF. The rearrangement joins TRBV29-1 to TRBJ1-1, with a weak D call TRBD1 (6 bases). This CDR3 spans 13 amino acids. From germline, CDR1 is SQVTM and CDR2 ANQGSEA. Between the trimmed V and J ends, which lost 6 bases and 5 bases, there was a span of 16 bases. Using reference TRBV29-1 and TRBJ1-1 for the parts outside the CDR3, the full variable domain is SAVISQKPSRDICQRGTSLTIQCQVDSQVTMMFWYRQQPGQSLTLIATANQGSEATYESGFVIDKFPISRPNLTFSTLTVSNMSPEDSSIYLCSVTGQSTTEAFFGQGTRLTVV.

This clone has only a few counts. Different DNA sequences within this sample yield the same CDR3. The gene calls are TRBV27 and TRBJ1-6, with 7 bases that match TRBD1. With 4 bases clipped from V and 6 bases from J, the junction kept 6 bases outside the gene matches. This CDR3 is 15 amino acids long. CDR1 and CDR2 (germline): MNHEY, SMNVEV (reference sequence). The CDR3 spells CASSSTGTVNSPLHF. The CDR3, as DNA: TGTGCCAGCAGTTCCACCGGGACAGTTAATTCACCCCTCCACTTT.

The CDR3 sequence is CAWSTLRGQGRLQPQHF. The CDR3, as DNA: TGTGCCTGGAGTACACTACGGGGACAGGGAAGATTGCAGCCCCAGCATTTT. The V call is TRBV30, the J call TRBJ1-5; 9 bases are shared with TRBD1. V lost 2 bases, J lost 7 bases, and 15 bases stayed unmatched. This CDR3 is 17 amino acids long. CDR1 and CDR2 from the germline V gene are GTSNPN and SVGIG (reference sequence).

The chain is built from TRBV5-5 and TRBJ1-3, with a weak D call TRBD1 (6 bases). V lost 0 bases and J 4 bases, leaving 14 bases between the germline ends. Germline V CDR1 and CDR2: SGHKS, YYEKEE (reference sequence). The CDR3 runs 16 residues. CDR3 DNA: TGTGCCAGCAGCTTGGGATCGGCAGGGGACGGAAACACCATATATTTT. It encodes CASSLGSAGDGNTIYF.

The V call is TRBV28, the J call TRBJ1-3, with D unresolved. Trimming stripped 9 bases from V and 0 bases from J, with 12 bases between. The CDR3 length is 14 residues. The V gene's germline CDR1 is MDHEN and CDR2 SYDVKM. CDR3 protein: CASSDAVSGNTIYF. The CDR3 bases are TGTGCCAGTAGCGACGCGGTCTCTGGAAACACCATATATTTT.

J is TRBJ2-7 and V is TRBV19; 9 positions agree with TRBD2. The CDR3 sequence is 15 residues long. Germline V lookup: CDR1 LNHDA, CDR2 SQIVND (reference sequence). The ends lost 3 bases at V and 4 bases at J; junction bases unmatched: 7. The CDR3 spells CASSMVLAGAYEQYF. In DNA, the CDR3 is TGTGCCAGTAGTATGGTTTTAGCGGGAGCTTACGAGCAGTACTTC.

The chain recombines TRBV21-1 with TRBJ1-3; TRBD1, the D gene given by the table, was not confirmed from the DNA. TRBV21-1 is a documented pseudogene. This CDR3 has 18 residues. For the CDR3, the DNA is TGTGCCAGCAGCAAAGAGGGGGAGCGCACTCACTCTGGAAACACCATATATTTT. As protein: CASSKEGERTHSGNTIYF.

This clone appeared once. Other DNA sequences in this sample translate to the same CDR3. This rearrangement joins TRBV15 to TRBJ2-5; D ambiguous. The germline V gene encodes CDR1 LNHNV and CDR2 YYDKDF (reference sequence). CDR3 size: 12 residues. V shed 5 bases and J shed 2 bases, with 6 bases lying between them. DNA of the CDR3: TGTGCCACCAGCCGTATTCAAGAGACCCAGTACTTC. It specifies CATSRIQETQYF.

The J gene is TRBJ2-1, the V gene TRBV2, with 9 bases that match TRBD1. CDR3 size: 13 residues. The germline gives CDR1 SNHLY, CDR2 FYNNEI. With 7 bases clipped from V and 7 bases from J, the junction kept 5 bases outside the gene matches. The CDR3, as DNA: TGTGCCAGCACCGGGACAGGGTGGAATGAGCAGTTCTTC. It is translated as CASTGTGWNEQFF.

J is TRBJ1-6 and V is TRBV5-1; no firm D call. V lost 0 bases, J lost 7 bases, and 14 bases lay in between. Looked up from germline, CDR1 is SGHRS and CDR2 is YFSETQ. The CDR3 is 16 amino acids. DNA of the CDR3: TGCGCCAGCAGCTTGGGGGGTAACAATCTAAATTCACCCCTCCACTTT. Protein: CASSLGGNNLNSPLHF.